This T cell receptor (beta chain) is from a study of T cell responses to AZD1222 COVID-19 vaccine. Broader study findings: Dominant CD4 TCR responses targeted spike regions 160-218 and 743-854. Spike-specific TCRs gained breadth and depth after people received two AZD1222 doses. Baseline antibody screening turned up just a handful of seropositive AZD1222 recipients.

Concerning this clone: Antigen: not known.

Analyses pooled second doses at about 4 or about 12 weeks. The ends lost 6 bases at V and 5 bases at J; junction bases unmatched: 4. Germline V gene sequence: CDR1 SNHLY, CDR2 FYNNEI. This CDR3 comprises 13 residues. TCRdb's table, derived via immunoSEQ multiplex PCR, lists solely in-frame clones and lacks some. The top ten hold about 3% of the sample, which has around 130,000 clones, 86% seen once. The chain carries TRBV2 and TRBJ2-5; 9 bases match TRBD2. This TCR came from an adult who received the AZD1222 COVID-19 vaccine. Here the sequenced sample was peripheral blood, taken 28 days after the second AZD1222 dose. CDR3 DNA sequence: TGTGCCAGCAGGACTAGCGGCCAGGAGACCCAGTACTTC. Translation: CASRTSGQETQYF. The whole variable domain, remainder taken from reference TRBV2 and TRBJ2-5, is EPEVTQTPSHQVTQMGQEVILRCVPISNHLYFYWYRQILGQKVEFLVSFYNNEISEKSEIFDDQFSVERPDGSNFTLKIRSTKLEDSAMYFCASRTSGQETQYFGPGTRLLVL.